The rows below give T cell receptor beta chains drawn from one sample of a study of technical replicates of blood from a handful of donors. The protocol was immunoSEQ multiplex PCR, while the TCRdb copy is restricted to in-frame clones and leaves out a portion. The sample shows about 6,900 clones, 90% to 96% of them seen only once. Sequencing was carried out using PBMCs. The receptor set was obtained from a human donor in good health. The CDR3 runs from the conserved cysteine through the conserved F or W. D genes are given only for firm matches. Size is stated for part of the rows, as once, few or many counts, or as a class when the clone is expanded.

d_call j_call v_call clone_size cdr3_nt cdr3_aa
NA TRBJ2-3 TRBV6-5 NA TGTGCCAGCAGATCCACAGCAGATACGCAGTATTTT CASRSTADTQYF
NA TRBJ2-1 TRBV19 NA TGTGCCAGTAGTATAGATAAAAGCCGGCAGTTCTTC CASSIDKSRQFF
NA TRBJ2-2 TRBV28 once TGTGCCAGCACCACGGAGGGCGGGGAGCTGTTTTTT CASTTEGGELFF
TRBD1 TRBJ2-7 TRBV2 NA TGTGCCAGCACCCAACAGGGGGCAAGTTACGAGCAGTACTTC CASTQQGASYEQYF
NA TRBJ2-2 TRBV30 NA TGTGCCTGGAGTGTAGCTAGCGCCACCACCGGGGAGCTGTTTTTT CAWSVASATTGELFF
TRBD2 TRBJ2-1 TRBV7-9 once TGTGCCAGCAGCTCCACTAGACTAGCTTGGTACAATGAGCAGTTCTTC CASSSTRLAWYNEQFF
TRBD1 TRBJ1-4 TRBV6-5 NA TGTGCCAGCAGCTACAGGGGGCCAGATGAAAAACTGTTTTTT CASSYRGPDEKLFF
NA TRBJ2-2 TRBV28 NA TGTGCCAGCAGTTTAGTGGGCCTTTCCTACACCGGGGAGCTGTTTTTT CASSLVGLSYTGELFF
TRBD1 TRBJ2-7 TRBV27 NA TGTGCCAGCAGTCAAAAACAGGGGGCCCTGGGGAAACTACTACTTGAGCAGTACTTC CASSQKQGALGKLLLEQYF
NA TRBJ2-7 TRBV7-9 NA TGTGCCAGCAGCCCACAGGGACCCTACGAGCAGTACTTC CASSPQGPYEQYF
NA TRBJ2-3 TRBV19 NA TGTGCCAGTAGTGCTAGCGGAGGGGGAGATACGCAGTATTTT CASSASGGGDTQYF
TRBD2 TRBJ2-3 TRBV6-5 NA TGTGCCAGCAGCCTGTGGGTAGCGGGAAAGGATACGCAGTATTTT CASSLWVAGKDTQYF
TRBD2 TRBJ2-2 TRBV9 NA TGTGCCAGCAGCCTCGGGGGGACCGCCGGGGAGCTGTTTTTT CASSLGGTAGELFF
NA TRBJ2-3 TRBV7-2 NA TGTGCCAGCAGCCTGGCGGGGAGTCGAGGGGATACGCAGTATTTT CASSLAGSRGDTQYF
NA TRBJ2-3 TRBV28 NA TGTGCCAGCAGTTTACTGCCGGGACAGGGCCGACGTACTAGCGGGAACCAAATAGGAGGGCAGTATTTT CASSLLPGQGRRTSGNQIGGQYF
NA TRBJ1-1 TRBV27 NA TGTGCCAGCAGTTCAATCCTGAACACTGAAGCTTTCTTT CASSSILNTEAFF
NA TRBJ1-2 TRBV27 NA TGTGCCAGCAGTACAGGGTTTGCAGACTATGGCTACACCTTC CASSTGFADYGYTF
NA TRBJ1-2 TRBV7-8 few TGTGCCAGCAGCTTAGAGGAGGCCGACTACACCTTC CASSLEEADYTF
NA TRBJ1-2 TRBV15 NA TGTGCCACCAGCAGAGTTGACAGTGGCTACACCTTC CATSRVDSGYTF
NA TRBJ2-1 TRBV18 NA TGTGCCAGCTCAACCGGACTGAACAATGAGCAGTTCTTC CASSTGLNNEQFF
NA TRBJ2-1 TRBV28 NA TGTGCCAGCAGTTTACCGAAGGGGAATGAGCAGTTCTTC CASSLPKGNEQFF
TRBD2 TRBJ2-1 TRBV5-1 NA TGCGCCAGCAGCTTAGGCGGGAGGGGAAATGAGCAGTTCTTC CASSLGGRGNEQFF
NA TRBJ1-1 TRBV18 NA TGTGCCAGCTCATCATCGCAAGCTTTTGAGGCTTTCTTT CASSSSQAFEAFF
TRBD2 TRBJ2-3 TRBV19 NA TGTGCCAGTAGTAGTGGACAGGGAGGATACTCTAGCGGGAGAACAGATACGCAGTATTTT CASSSGQGGYSSGRTDTQYF
NA TRBJ2-1 TRBV2 NA TGTGCCAGCAGTGTCTCCAGGGGCACCTACAATGAGCAGTTCTTC CASSVSRGTYNEQFF
TRBD1 TRBJ2-7 TRBV28 NA TGTGCCAGCAGCCAGCCCGGGACAGGGACGTACGAGCAGTACTTC CASSQPGTGTYEQYF
NA TRBJ2-7 TRBV7-6 once TGTGCCAGCAGCTTAAACTATCAGTACGAGCAGTACTTC CASSLNYQYEQYF
TRBD2 TRBJ2-2 TRBV27 NA TGTGCCAGCAGTAGGGGACTAGCGGGGACGAACACCGGGGAGCTGTTTTTT CASSRGLAGTNTGELFF
TRBD2 TRBJ2-3 TRBV7-3 NA TGTGCCAGCAGCTTAACTCGAGGGGTAGCGGGAGATCAGGCAGATACGCAGTATTTT CASSLTRGVAGDQADTQYF
TRBD2 TRBJ2-7 TRBV27 NA TGTGCCAGCCAAACAGGACTAGCGGCCATAGGATACGAGCAGTACTTC CASQTGLAAIGYEQYF
TRBD2 TRBJ2-7 TRBV29-1 NA TGCAGCGTCGGGACTAGCGGGTTCTACGAGCAGTACTTC CSVGTSGFYEQYF
NA TRBJ2-7 TRBV5-1 NA TGCGCCAGCAGCCCCGCCGGAGGTTCCCTCTACGAGCAGTACTTC CASSPAGGSLYEQYF
TRBD1 TRBJ1-1 TRBV10-3 NA TGTGCCATCAGTGAGCCGAACAGGGGGCCCACTGAAGCTTTCTTT CAISEPNRGPTEAFF
TRBD1 TRBJ2-5 TRBV7-6 NA TGTGCCAGCAGCCCCAGACAGGGTGCGGGAGAGACCCAGTACTTC CASSPRQGAGETQYF
TRBD2 TRBJ2-1 TRBV9 NA TGTGCCAGCAGCGCAACCGGGACTAGCGGGAGGGCCGTCTCCAATGAGCAGTTCTTC CASSATGTSGRAVSNEQFF
TRBD2 TRBJ2-7 TRBV9 once TGTGCCAGCAGCGTATACAGCGGGAGAACCTACGAGCAGTACTTC CASSVYSGRTYEQYF
NA TRBJ1-5 TRBV4-1 NA TGCGCCAGCAGCCAGGGGGGACCTTATAGCAATCAGCCCCAGCATTTT CASSQGGPYSNQPQHF
NA TRBJ1-2 TRBV2 once TGTGCCAGCAGTGAAGCCTATAGCTCAGTTTCGGGACACGGAGCCAACTTC CASSEAYSSVSGHGANF
NA TRBJ2-3 TRBV5-7 NA TGTGCCAGCAGCTCCCACGGGGGGCCGGAGGATACGCAGTATTTT CASSSHGGPEDTQYF
NA TRBJ1-2 TRBV30 NA TGTGCCTGGAGTCCCTCGGGCGGGCAGATCTATGGCTACACCTTC CAWSPSGGQIYGYTF
NA TRBJ1-1 TRBV4-2 NA TGTGCCAGCGGTAAAGGGGATCTGAACACTGAAGCTTTCTTT CASGKGDLNTEAFF
NA TRBJ2-1 TRBV9 once TGTGCCAGCAGCGCCCGAACGGGTGAGCAGTTCTTC CASSARTGEQFF
NA TRBJ1-1 TRBV9 NA TGTGCCAGCAGCCCGGACGGGGCTGAAGCTTTCTTT CASSPDGAEAFF
NA TRBJ2-7 TRBV7-2 NA TGTGCCAGCAGCCACCCTCCGGGACTCGGCTACGAGCAGTACTTC CASSHPPGLGYEQYF
NA TRBJ1-5 TRBV19 NA TGTGCCAGTAGTCTCGCAGGGTACAGGTTGTCGAGGGGGAATCAGCCCCAGCATTTT CASSLAGYRLSRGNQPQHF
NA TRBJ2-3 TRBV7-8 NA TGTGCCAGCAGCCCCAGGGGAACTAGCACAGATACGCAGTATTTT CASSPRGTSTDTQYF
NA TRBJ2-7 TRBV28 NA TGTGCCAGCAGGGCCTTGACAGGCTACGAGCAGTACTTC CASRALTGYEQYF
TRBD2 TRBJ2-1 TRBV27 NA TGTGCCAGCAGTTGGGGACTAGCGGGGCACTACAATGAGCAGTTCTTC CASSWGLAGHYNEQFF